This T cell receptor (beta chain) originates from a study of T cell changes during pregnancy in multiple sclerosis. Produced via immunoSEQ multiplex PCR; TCRdb's table is partial and in-frame only. The repertoire holds 60,000 to 70,000 clones, with 90% to 95% as singletons. Germline loops: CDR1 SGDLS, CDR2 YYNGEE. The CDR3 covers 14 residues. Germline trimming cut 0 bases from V and 6 bases from J; bases unmatched to any gene: 5. The chain employs TRBV9 and TRBJ1-1; 7 nucleotides agree with TRBD1. The receptor's source is a female donor in good health, enrolled as a control in a pregnancy study. The sequences come from peripheral blood, collected after pregnancy. The CDR3 region is CASSVETGPAEAFF. The DNA of the CDR3 is TGTGCCAGCAGCGTAGAGACAGGGCCGGCTGAAGCTTTCTTT.